The 19 T cell receptor beta chains listed next were all sequenced from one sample in a study of response to subunit inactivated influenza vaccine (dated by TCRdb to 2017 to 2018). Library construction relied on RT-PCR. Sequencing was performed on an Illumina HiSeq 2500. The public reads were quality trimmed at Q25 with fastp and then assembled into clones with MiXCR by TCRdb, keeping productive beta chains. Rows with a matching CDR3 protein are joined into one entry that keeps the most common DNA and genes. This sample has under 800,000 distinct CDR3 sequences in its table, and roughly 13% of those were observed once. The ten largest account for 5.5% to 8% of the sample. The sample was PBMCs from blood, taken 14 days before vaccination. Receptors originate from a man in his fifties who received an inactivated influenza vaccine. Donor details come from another sample of the same person, matched by shared clones.

The chain joins TRBV7-9 to TRBJ1-2; tentative D call: TRBD1 (6 bases). V dropped 5 bases and J dropped 4 bases, with 11 bases sitting between them. The germline V gene encodes CDR1 SEHNR and CDR2 FQNEAQ (reference sequence). The CDR3 runs to 13 residues. CDR3 sequence (DNA): TGTGCCAGCAGCCCCGGACAGCCCTATGGCTACACCTTC. It codes for CASSPGQPYGYTF.

This clonotype has only a few counts. The CDR3 loop is CASSPPGGLTGELFF. Here the CDR3 DNA reads TGTGCCAGCTCACCACCTGGCGGACTCACCGGGGAGCTGTTTTTT. The V gene is TRBV18, the J gene TRBJ2-2, with D possibly matching TRBD2 (5 bases). With 0 bases removed from V and 4 bases from J, the gap between germline ends came to 9 bases. The CDR3 totals 15 residues. The germline V gene encodes CDR1 KGHSH and CDR2 LQKENI.

This clonotype was counted once. The chain couples TRBV7-6 to TRBJ2-5; 8 positions match TRBD2. The CDR3 totals 16 residues. CDR1 and CDR2 from the germline V gene are SGHVS and FNYEAQ. Losses at the gene ends were 2 bases for V and 0 bases for J; bases not matched to a gene: 5. The CDR3 DNA reads TGTGCCAGCAGCTTACAGCAGCGGGGGTACCAAGAGACCCAGTACTTC. It specifies CASSLQQRGYQETQYF.

This clonotype has only a few counts. This sequence joins TRBV6-1 and TRBJ2-1; no clear D gene. Germline assignment: CDR1 MNHNS and CDR2 SASEGT. V was shortened by 6 bases and J by 0 bases, with 12 bases between the two germline ends. CDR3 length: 15 amino acids. Here the CDR3 DNA reads TGTGCCAGCAGGTCGCCAGGTAGCTCCTACAATGAGCAGTTCTTC. Translation gives CASRSPGSSYNEQFF.

The chain recombines TRBV19 with TRBJ2-1; 9 nucleotides align to TRBD1. This CDR3 spans 16 amino acids. Germline V gives CDR1 LNHDA, CDR2 SQIVND (reference sequence). The V gene end was trimmed by 5 bases and the J gene end by 8 bases; junction bases not matched to a gene: 13. CDR3 nucleotide sequence: TGTGCCAGTAGTCCTGGGACAGGGTTTTTTCTAGATGAGCAGTTCTTC. It specifies CASSPGTGFFLDEQFF.

This clonotype was counted a few times. The chain joins TRBV5-6 to TRBJ1-5; D is unresolved. V lost 6 bases and J lost 4, with 14 bases in between. The CDR3 covers 14 residues. Germline-derived CDR1 and CDR2 are SGHDT and YYEEEE. CDR3 nucleotides: TGTGCCAGCACGACCTTTGGGGTTAATCAGCCCCAGCATTTT. Protein sequence: CASTTFGVNQPQHF.

The CDR3 bases are TGTGCCAGCAGTGACCCCGGGACCGCCTACGAGCAGTACTTC. It translates to CASSDPGTAYEQYF. The rearrangement uses TRBV25-1 and TRBJ2-7, with D tentatively TRBD1 or TRBD2 (5 bases each). Germline CDR1 reads MGHDK; CDR2 reads SYGVNS. The V end was cut by 3 bases, the J end by 2 bases, with 11 bases between. There are 14 residues in the CDR3.

The chain recombines TRBV12-3 or TRBV12-4 with TRBJ2-7; D is undetermined. The V and J ends lost 6 bases and 6 bases respectively, with 9 bases between them. This CDR3 has 11 residues. CDR3 DNA: TGTGCCAGCAGCAGAGCCGGCGAGCAGTACTTC. Amino acids: CASSRAGEQYF.

This clonotype was seen a few times. The chain employs TRBV12-3 or TRBV12-4 and TRBJ1-1, with D hard to call. The ends were cut back, 5 bases at V and 6 bases at J, with 16 bases in the middle. The CDR3 sequence is 14 residues long. This chain's CDR3 is CASSNTAALSEAFF. CDR3 nucleotides: TGTGCCAGCAGTAACACAGCAGCTCTGTCTGAAGCTTTCTTT.

This clonotype was recorded many times. The chain couples TRBV7-9 to TRBJ2-1; no reliable D call. The CDR3 runs to 19 residues. Germline V lookup: CDR1 SEHNR, CDR2 FQNEAQ (reference sequence). V lost 3 bases and J lost 2, with 23 bases in between. The CDR3 nucleotides are TGTGCCAGCAGCTTTGGTGGGCTTGGGTTCCAAGGGACCTACAATGAGCAGTTCTTC. This sequence encodes CASSFGGLGFQGTYNEQFF.

The rearrangement joins TRBV5-1 to TRBJ1-1, with TRBD1 matching over 7 bases. The CDR3 contains 19 residues. Germline trimming cut 4 bases from V and 2 bases from J; bases unmatched to any gene: 20. Looked up from germline, CDR1 is SGHRS and CDR2 is YFSETQ. As DNA, the CDR3 is TGCGCCAGCAGCCTTTCTACTCGACAGGGACTATTTGTCAACACTGAAGCTTTCTTT. This encodes CASSLSTRQGLFVNTEAFF.

CDR3 sequence: CASSPPWFGGHSYEQYF. In nucleotides, the CDR3 is TGTGCCAGCAGTCCCCCCTGGTTCGGGGGCCACTCCTACGAGCAGTACTTC. This sequence joins TRBV28 and TRBJ2-7, with D perhaps given as TRBD1 or TRBD2 (6 bases each). V gave up 5 bases and J gave up 0 bases, with 20 bases separating them. This CDR3 is built from 17 residues. Germline assignment: CDR1 MDHEN and CDR2 SYDVKM. The full variable domain, completed using reference TRBV28 and TRBJ2-7, is DVKVTQSSRYLVKRTGEKVFLECVQDMDHENMFWYRQDPGLGLRLIYFSYDVKMKEKGDIPEGYSVSREKKERFSLILESASTNQTSMYLCASSPPWFGGHSYEQYFGPGTRLTVT.

V usage is TRBV12-3 or TRBV12-4 and J usage is TRBJ1-4; possibly TRBD1 for D (5 bases). The CDR3 contains 15 residues. The ends were cut back, 5 bases at V and 8 bases at J, with 18 bases in the middle. The CDR3 sequence: CASSPPGGGSEKLFF. DNA of the CDR3: TGTGCCAGCAGTCCCCCCGGGGGTGGTAGCGAAAAACTGTTTTTT.

This clonotype has a single count. The V gene is TRBV27, the J gene TRBJ2-2; D is possibly TRBD2 (6 bases). Germline V gene sequence: CDR1 MNHEY, CDR2 SMNVEV (reference sequence). Trimming left V 5 bases short and J 4 bases short, with 20 bases between. The CDR3 has 17 residues. The CDR3 here is CASSKVWDSRSTGELFF. As DNA, the CDR3 is TGTGCCAGCAGTAAAGTTTGGGACTCCCGGAGCACCGGGGAGCTGTTTTTT.

This clonotype was counted only a few times. The chain combines TRBV5-1 with TRBJ2-7; TRBD2 agrees at 8 bases. Germline-derived CDR1 and CDR2 are SGHRS and YFSETQ. The CDR3 has 15 residues. With V trimmed by 4 bases and J by 1 base, 7 bases remained unmatched. In nucleotides, the CDR3 is TGCGCCAGCAGCGGAGCGGGGGTGGCGTCCTACGAGCAGTACTTC. As protein: CASSGAGVASYEQYF.

At least ten counts were recorded for this clonotype. This sequence joins TRBV29-1 and TRBJ2-1; TRBD1 aligns across 8 bases. Germline-derived CDR1 and CDR2 are SQVTM and ANQGSEA. The CDR3 loop spans 14 amino acids. After removal of 3 bases from V and 7 bases from J, the junction contained 8 bases not matched to a gene. CDR3 region: CSVELDRATNEQFF. The CDR3 DNA reads TGCAGCGTTGAGTTGGACAGGGCTACGAATGAGCAGTTCTTC.

This clonotype was counted only a few times. The chain uses TRBV20-1 and TRBJ2-3; 7 bases fit TRBD1. The CDR3 is 17 residues long. The germline V gene has CDR1 DFQATT and CDR2 SNEGSKA (reference sequence). Trimming at V came to 5 bases and at J to 0 bases, leaving 14 bases not matched to a gene. CDR3 protein: CSAPKGGPTISTDTQYF. The CDR3 DNA sequence: TGCAGTGCTCCCAAAGGGGGCCCCACAATTAGCACAGATACGCAGTATTTT.

This chain links TRBV7-9 with TRBJ2-3; D possibly matches TRBD1 or TRBD2 (6 bases each). CDR3 length: 15 amino acids. Germline V gives CDR1 SEHNR, CDR2 FQNEAQ (reference sequence). Trimming took 5 bases from V and 2 from J, leaving 14 bases between them. Here the CDR3 DNA reads TGTGCCAGCAGCGCCAGGGGCGGGAACACAGATACGCAGTATTTT. Translated: CASSARGGNTDTQYF.

This clonotype has ten or more counts. The genes are TRBV11-2 and TRBJ2-2; 7 bases match TRBD1. V trimming: 5 bases; J trimming: 7 bases; junction bases outside the gene matches: 10. The CDR3 is 15 residues long. From germline, CDR1 is SGHAT and CDR2 FQNNGV. CDR3 in amino acids: CASSVDRQHLGELFF. The CDR3 DNA follows: TGTGCCAGCAGCGTGGACAGGCAGCACCTCGGGGAGCTGTTTTTT.